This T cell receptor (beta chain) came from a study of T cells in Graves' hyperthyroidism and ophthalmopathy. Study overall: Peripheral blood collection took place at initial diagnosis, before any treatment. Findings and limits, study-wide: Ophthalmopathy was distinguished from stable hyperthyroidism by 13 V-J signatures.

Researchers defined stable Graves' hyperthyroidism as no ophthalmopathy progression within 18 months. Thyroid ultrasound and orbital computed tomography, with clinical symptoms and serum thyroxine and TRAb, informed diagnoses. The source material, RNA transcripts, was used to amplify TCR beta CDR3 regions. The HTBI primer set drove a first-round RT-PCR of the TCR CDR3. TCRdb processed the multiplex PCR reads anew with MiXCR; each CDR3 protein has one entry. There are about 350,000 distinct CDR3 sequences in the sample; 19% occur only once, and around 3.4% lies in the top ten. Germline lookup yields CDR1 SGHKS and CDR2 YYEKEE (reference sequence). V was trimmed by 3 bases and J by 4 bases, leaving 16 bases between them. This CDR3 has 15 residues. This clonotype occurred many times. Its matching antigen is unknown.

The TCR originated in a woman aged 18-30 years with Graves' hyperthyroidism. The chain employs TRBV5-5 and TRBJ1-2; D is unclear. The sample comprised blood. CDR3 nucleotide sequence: TGTGCCAGCAGCTCCCGGGAGGCTGGTGGCTATGGCTACACCTTC. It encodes CASSSREAGGYGYTF. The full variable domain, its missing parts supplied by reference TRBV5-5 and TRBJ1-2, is DAGVTQSPTHLIKTRGQQVTLRCSPISGHKSVSWYQQVLGQGPQFIFQYYEKEERGRGNFPDRFSARQFPNYSSELNVNALLLGDSALYLCASSSREAGGYGYTFGSGTRLTVV.